The 14 T cell receptor beta chains in this list originate from one sample, sequenced in a study of blood T cell repertoires in COVID-19 (dated by TCRdb to 2020 to 2022). Library creation used the immunoSEQ multiplex PCR assay. TCRdb retrieved this table from immuneACCESS and kept in-frame rearrangements only. Not all clones are present; in checked studies, unresolved V genes account for under half, and no reason is known for the remainder. For this sample there are about 250,000 clones; approximately 89% appear just once. The ten top clones hold 1.5% to 2% of the sample. Sequenced input: peripheral blood. The receptors originated from a woman aged 55-70 years who had recovered from COVID-19.

The chain carries TRBV20-1 and TRBJ1-2; no firm D call. Germline V gene sequence: CDR1 DFQATT, CDR2 SNEGSKA (reference sequence). V lost 3 bases, J lost 6 bases, and 17 bases lay in between. The CDR3 runs 14 residues. The CDR3 DNA is TGCAGTGCTAGTATAATAGTCGAGCAAGATGGCTACACCTTC. It encodes CSASIIVEQDGYTF.

This clone was observed once. The chain recombines TRBV11-2 with TRBJ2-3; TRBD2 matches 9 bases. With V trimmed by 5 bases and J by 11 bases, 17 bases remained unmatched. The CDR3 runs 16 residues. CDR1 and CDR2 from the germline V gene are SGHAT and FQNNGV. The DNA for the CDR3 is TGTGCCAGCAGCCGAAGGGCTGGCGGGGGGGCGGTTGAGCAGTATTTT. Protein: CASSRRAGGGAVEQYF. Full variable domain (rest looked up from reference TRBV11-2 and TRBJ2-3): EAGVAQSPRYKIIEKRQSVAFWCNPISGHATLYWYQQILGQGPKLLIQFQNNGVVDDSQLPKDRFSAERLKGVDSTLKIQPAKLEDSAVYLCASSRRAGGGAVEQYFGPGTRLTVL.

This chain connects TRBV11-2 to TRBJ2-2, with TRBD2 matching over 11 bases. This CDR3 contains 18 residues. Looked up from germline, CDR1 is SGHAT and CDR2 is FQNNGV. J gave up 1 base and V 3 bases, and 7 bases lay outside the gene matches. CDR3 DNA: TGTGCCAGCAGCTTCGCGGGACTAGCGGTACGGAACACCGGGGAGCTGTTTTTT. This gives the protein CASSFAGLAVRNTGELFF.

The chain has TRBV7-2 and TRBJ1-1, with a weak D call TRBD1 (5 bases). Deletions cut 5 bases from V and 4 bases from J, with 14 bases between. The CDR3 length is 14 residues. CDR1 is SGHTA, CDR2 FQGNSA, per germline. CDR3 bases: TGTGCCAGCAGCAAACTCGCGGGGGGCACTGAAGCTTTCTTT. Amino acid sequence: CASSKLAGGTEAFF.

The chain uses TRBV5-6 and TRBJ2-5; 7 nucleotides align to TRBD2. The junction had 5 bases not matched to a gene; V was cut back by 3 bases and J by 3 bases. Germline V CDR1 and CDR2: SGHDT, YYEEEE. This CDR3 is 14 amino acids long. The CDR3 here is CASSSIAGEETQYF. CDR3 nucleotides: TGTGCCAGCAGCTCCATTGCGGGGGAAGAGACCCAGTACTTC. The entire variable domain, with the rest obtained from reference TRBV5-6 and TRBJ2-5, is as follows: DAGVTQSPTHLIKTRGQQVTLRCSPKSGHDTVSWYQQALGQGPQFIFQYYEEEERQRGNFPDRFSGHQFPNYSSELNVNALLLGDSALYLCASSSIAGEETQYFGPGTRLLVL.

About this clone itself: At one boundary the junction diverges from the germline segment, which might be a read error. The chain employs TRBV7-2 and TRBJ2-7, with 16 bases aligning to TRBD2. This CDR3 spans 17 amino acids. Germline CDR1 and CDR2: SGHTA and FQGNSA. This CDR3 is CASSLAGTGLAGGPSNF. The CDR3 DNA reads TGTGCCAGCAGCTTAGCGGGCACGGGACTAGCGGGGGGGCCATCGAACTTC.

The chain couples TRBV18 to TRBJ2-6; 7 bases map to TRBD1. From germline, CDR1 is KGHSH and CDR2 LQKENI. After removal of 3 bases from V and 2 bases from J, the junction contained 1 base not matched to a gene. This CDR3 is 15 amino acids long. In DNA, the CDR3 is TGTGCCAGCTCACCCACAGGGGCTGGGGCCAACGTCCTGACTTTC. Amino acids: CASSPTGAGANVLTF.

The genes are TRBV6-5 and TRBJ2-7; D might be TRBD2 (5 bases). V lost 5 bases and J lost 0, with 11 bases in between. The CDR3 spans 14 residues. Germline V gene lookup returns CDR1 MNHEY and CDR2 SVGAGI. The CDR3 bases are TGTGCCAGCAGTAACGACGGGAACTCCTACGAGCAGTACTTC. Translated, it gives CASSNDGNSYEQYF.

This clone has just a few counts. The DNA for the CDR3 is TGTGCCAGCAGCCTGGACGGGACTTCTGACACCATATATTTT. Translated: CASSLDGTSDTIYF. The chain uses TRBV9 and TRBJ1-3; D is perhaps TRBD1 (5 bases). The CDR3 is 14 residues long. Trimming took off 4 bases at V and 8 bases at J, with 16 bases between the two ends. CDR1 is SGDLS and CDR2 is YYNGEE in the germline V gene.

The genes are TRBV12-3 or TRBV12-4 and TRBJ1-5, with D perhaps matching TRBD1 (5 bases). This CDR3 contains 13 residues. Trimming pared 3 bases from V and 6 bases from J, leaving 9 bases between. The CDR3 loop reads CASSFPRAQPQHF. CDR3 sequence (DNA): TGTGCCAGCAGTTTTCCCAGGGCTCAGCCCCAGCATTTT.

This clone was counted a single time. The chain employs TRBV6-1 and TRBJ2-3; possibly TRBD2 for D (5 bases). There are 15 residues in the CDR3. Trimming pared 1 base from V and 2 bases from J, leaving 10 bases between. Per the germline V gene, CDR1 is MNHNS and CDR2 is SASEGT. The CDR3 nucleotides are TGTGCCAGCAGTGAAGATACGGACTCCACAGATACGCAGTATTTT. Translation: CASSEDTDSTDTQYF.

V is TRBV28 and J is TRBJ1-3; 7 bases map to TRBD1. Germline CDR1 MDHEN, CDR2 SYDVKM. Germline trimming cut 5 bases from V and 9 bases from J; bases unmatched to any gene: 16. This CDR3 is 16 amino acids long. This CDR3 is CASSGGTVGSWATIYF. In DNA form, the CDR3 reads TGTGCCAGCAGTGGTGGGACAGTGGGCTCCTGGGCCACCATATATTTT.

This chain joins TRBV19 and TRBJ1-5; D is uncertain. The CDR3 is 16 amino acids. CDR1 is LNHDA, CDR2 SQIVND, per germline (reference sequence). V was clipped by 3 bases and J by 0 bases, with 12 bases between them. In DNA, the CDR3 is TGTGCCAGTAGTATCCTGAGGCAGTATAGCAATCAGCCCCAGCATTTT. It specifies CASSILRQYSNQPQHF.

The V call is TRBV3-1 (or the pseudogene TRBV3-2), the J call TRBJ2-2; 13 bases map to TRBD2. The CDR3 runs 17 residues. Germline CDR1 reads LGHDT; CDR2 reads YNNKEL (reference sequence). V shed 0 bases and J 9 bases; nucleotides not matched to a gene: 7. The CDR3 nucleotides are TGTGCCAGCAGCCAAGATAGAACGGGACTAGCGGGGAGGGAGCTGTTTTTT. Protein product: CASSQDRTGLAGRELFF.